Below, 32 T cell receptor beta chains from the same sample are listed, as sequenced in a study of T cell responses to AZD1222 COVID-19 vaccine. Assay used: immunoSEQ multiplex PCR; TCRdb lists only in-frame clones, some missing. Among under 200,000 clones listed, 94% were seen once. The source was peripheral blood, collected on day 0 of AZD1222 vaccination. Receptors were obtained from an adult in good health.

This chain links TRBV19 with TRBJ1-1, with 9 bases that match TRBD1. This CDR3 has 14 residues. Trimming took 5 bases from V and 5 from J; bases not matched to a gene: 6. CDR1 and CDR2 from the germline V gene are LNHDA and SQIVND (reference sequence). The CDR3 here is CASSAQGAITEAFF. The CDR3 nucleotides are TGTGCCAGTAGTGCACAGGGGGCAATTACTGAAGCTTTCTTT.

The gene calls are TRBV20-1 and TRBJ2-7; 8 bases agree with TRBD1. The CDR3 loop spans 14 amino acids. V trimming: 3 bases; J trimming: 2 bases; junction bases outside the gene matches: 6. Germline lookup yields CDR1 DFQATT and CDR2 SNEGSKA (reference sequence). DNA for the CDR3: TGCAGTGCTAGTGGGACAGGCGAGACCTACGAGCAGTACTTC. This encodes CSASGTGETYEQYF.

Comment on this clone: The sample has other DNA sequences that encode this CDR3 too. V gene TRBV7-9 combines with J gene TRBJ1-1; 7 bases are shared with TRBD1. CDR1 and CDR2 from the germline V gene are SEHNR and FQNEAQ (reference sequence). CDR3 length: 15 amino acids. The V segment lost 1 base and the J segment 0 bases; nucleotides outside the gene matches: 2. CDR3 sequence (DNA): TGTGCCAGCAGCTTAGGGGACAGAGTGAACACTGAAGCTTTCTTT. Protein sequence: CASSLGDRVNTEAFF.

The genes are TRBV27 and TRBJ2-1; D is unresolved. Trimming stripped 6 bases from V and 1 base from J, with 19 bases between. Looked up from germline, CDR1 is MNHEY and CDR2 is SMNVEV (reference sequence). The CDR3 contains 17 residues. CDR3 sequence: CASSAVAPIVSYNEQFF. In DNA, the CDR3 is TGTGCCAGCAGCGCAGTTGCCCCCATAGTGTCCTACAATGAGCAGTTCTTC.

The V and J genes are TRBV5-1 and TRBJ1-2; D remains ambiguous. Trimming stripped 7 bases from V and 4 bases from J, with 11 bases between. The CDR3 length is 12 residues. The germline gives CDR1 SGHRS, CDR2 YFSETQ. CDR3 region: CASSPGSYGYTF. The CDR3 region has the DNA TGCGCCAGCTCCCCGGGGTCCTATGGCTACACCTTC. Together with reference TRBV5-1 and TRBJ1-2, the CDR3 gives the full variable domain: KAGVTQTPRYLIKTRGQQVTLSCSPISGHRSVSWYQQTPGQGLQFLFEYFSETQRNKGNFPGRFSGRQFSNSRSEMNVSTLELGDSALYLCASSPGSYGYTFGSGTRLTVV.

The chain combines TRBV2 with TRBJ1-1; the D is unclear. The germline CDR1 and CDR2 sequences are SNHLY and FYNNEI. This CDR3 spans 11 amino acids. The V gene lost 3 bases and the J gene lost 10 bases, with 9 bases spanning the gap. This CDR3 reads CASSDQYGAFF. The CDR3 bases are TGTGCCAGCAGTGACCAATACGGAGCTTTCTTT.

The V call is TRBV6-5, the J call TRBJ1-2; D is unresolved. The CDR3 sequence is 11 residues long. Germline values: CDR1 MNHEY, CDR2 SVGAGI. Trimming pared 5 bases from V and 8 bases from J, leaving 9 bases between. DNA of the CDR3: TGTGCCAGCAGTAAGGGAGAGGGCTACACCTTC. It encodes CASSKGEGYTF.

V and J are TRBV7-9 and TRBJ2-1; 9 nucleotides match TRBD1. This CDR3 comprises 17 residues. J was trimmed by 6 bases and V by 7 bases; bases with no gene match: 16. Germline CDR1 SEHNR, CDR2 FQNEAQ (reference sequence). In nucleotides, the CDR3 is TGTGCCAGCATCGAGGCAGGGGACAGGGACCCTCGCAATGAGCAGTTCTTC. As protein: CASIEAGDRDPRNEQFF. The whole variable domain, remainder taken from reference TRBV7-9 and TRBJ2-1, is DTGVSQNPRHKITKRGQNVTFRCDPISEHNRLYWYRQTLGQGPEFLTYFQNEAQLEKSRLLSDRFSAERPKGSFSTLEIQRTEQGDSAMYLCASIEAGDRDPRNEQFFGPGTRLTVL.

The table lists this clone with a count of one. The chain links TRBV6-5 to TRBJ1-2; 7 bases fit TRBD1. The trim removed 6 bases at V and 4 bases at J, leaving 11 bases unmatched. The CDR3 covers 15 residues. Germline-derived CDR1 and CDR2 are MNHEY and SVGAGI. The CDR3 region has the DNA TGTGCCAGCAGGGAGGGGGCACAGACGATCTATGGCTACACCTTC. Translated, it gives CASREGAQTIYGYTF.

This clone was detected once. The chain recombines TRBV5-1 with TRBJ2-6, with D unclear. The CDR3 length is 16 residues. V shed 0 bases and J shed 0 bases, with 7 bases lying between them. The germline CDR1 and CDR2 sequences are SGHRS and YFSETQ. Here the CDR3 DNA reads TGCGCCAGCAGCTTGGCAGGAAGCTCTGGGGCCAACGTCCTGACTTTC. This translates into CASSLAGSSGANVLTF.

The V and J genes are TRBV6-1 and TRBJ1-5; no clear D gene. Germline CDR1 MNHNS, CDR2 SASEGT. This CDR3 comprises 14 residues. V was cut by 2 bases and J by 5 bases, with 10 bases left in between. The CDR3 coding sequence is TGTGCCAGCAGTGAAACCGTTACGGATCAGCCCCAGCATTTT. Its protein is CASSETVTDQPQHF.

Points on this clone: This specimen includes other DNA sequences encoding the same CDR3. This chain connects TRBV19 to TRBJ2-5; D is unresolved. V dropped 2 bases and J dropped 5 bases, with 3 bases sitting between them. This CDR3 is built from 11 residues. Per the germline V gene, CDR1 is LNHDA and CDR2 is SQIVND (reference sequence). CDR3 protein: CASSIRETQYF. For the CDR3, the DNA is TGTGCCAGTAGTATAAGGGAGACCCAGTACTTC. Filled out from reference TRBV19 and TRBJ2-5, the complete variable domain reads DGGITQSPKYLFRKEGQNVTLSCEQNLNHDAMYWYRQDPGQGLRLIYYSQIVNDFQKGDIAEGYSVSREKKESFPLTVTSAQKNPTAFYLCASSIRETQYFGPGTRLLVL.

CDR3 protein: CASSEVLAGGQQYF. The CDR3 DNA follows: TGTGCCAGCAGTGAAGTGCTAGCGGGAGGACAGCAGTACTTC. This rearrangement joins TRBV2 to TRBJ2-7; TRBD2 aligns across 11 bases. V gave up 1 base and J gave up 8 bases; unmatched junction bases: 4. This CDR3 contains 14 residues. Per the germline V gene, CDR1 is SNHLY and CDR2 is FYNNEI.

The V call is TRBV19, the J call TRBJ1-5, with D possibly being TRBD1 (5 bases). Germline loops: CDR1 LNHDA, CDR2 SQIVND (reference sequence). With 5 bases removed from V and 0 bases from J, the gap between germline ends came to 17 bases. This CDR3 comprises 17 residues. Here the CDR3 reads CASSLGRQTYSNQPQHF. Here the CDR3 DNA reads TGTGCCAGTAGTCTCGGTCGACAGACATATAGCAATCAGCCCCAGCATTTT. Together with reference TRBV19 and TRBJ1-5, the CDR3 gives the full variable domain: DGGITQSPKYLFRKEGQNVTLSCEQNLNHDAMYWYRQDPGQGLRLIYYSQIVNDFQKGDIAEGYSVSREKKESFPLTVTSAQKNPTAFYLCASSLGRQTYSNQPQHFGDGTRLSIL.

This chain links TRBV27 with TRBJ1-5; maybe TRBD1 (6 bases). V lost 6 bases and J lost 6, with 12 bases in between. CDR3 length equals 13 residues. Germline V gene lookup returns CDR1 MNHEY and CDR2 SMNVEV (reference sequence). Here the CDR3 reads CASSLNRAQPQHF. In DNA form, the CDR3 reads TGTGCCAGCAGCCTTAACAGGGCTCAGCCCCAGCATTTT.

The chain joins TRBV19 to TRBJ1-5; perhaps TRBD1 as D (6 bases). This CDR3 is 14 amino acids long. V was clipped by 7 bases and J by 6 bases, with 16 bases between them. Germline V gene sequence: CDR1 LNHDA, CDR2 SQIVND (reference sequence). In DNA, the CDR3 is TGTGCCAGTACCGCAACAGGGTTGGGTCAGCCCCAGCATTTT. Translation: CASTATGLGQPQHF.

The chain carries TRBV19 and TRBJ1-3; no clear D. This CDR3 is built from 14 residues. Germline CDR1 and CDR2: LNHDA and SQIVND (reference sequence). V gave up 1 base and J gave up 0 bases, with 4 bases separating them. The CDR3 loop reads CASSIGVSGNTIYF. CDR3 coding DNA: TGTGCCAGTAGTATAGGGGTCTCTGGAAACACCATATATTTT.

This clone was picked up one time. J is TRBJ1-1 and V is TRBV29-1; D is undetermined. The CDR3 is 12 amino acids. Germline CDR1 SQVTM, CDR2 ANQGSEA. Trimming shortened V by 7 bases and J by 1 base, and 10 bases separated the two germline ends. In nucleotides, the CDR3 is TGCAGCGGTATTATAGGGAACACTGAAGCTTTCTTT. It translates to CSGIIGNTEAFF.

The chain has TRBV4-1 and TRBJ2-4; D gene ambiguous. The CDR3 is 13 amino acids. V lost 4 bases to trimming and J lost 8 bases, with 12 bases between them. The germline gives CDR1 MGHRA, CDR2 YSYEKL. The CDR3 region is CASSPRVVDIQYF. The CDR3 DNA reads TGCGCCAGCAGCCCAAGGGTGGTCGACATTCAGTACTTC.

V is TRBV19 and J is TRBJ2-2; D unclear. The germline V gene encodes CDR1 LNHDA and CDR2 SQIVND (reference sequence). With 6 bases removed from V and 4 bases from J, the gap between germline ends came to 3 bases. The CDR3 runs to 11 residues. CDR3 nucleotides: TGTGCCAGTAGCATCACCGGGGAGCTGTTTTTT. This translates into CASSITGELFF.

This clone has a handful of counts. The rearrangement links TRBV14 to TRBJ1-1; D remains unclear. The germline V gene has CDR1 SGHDN and CDR2 FVKESK. Trimming shortened V by 1 base and J by 4 bases, and 7 bases separated the two germline ends. The CDR3 covers 13 residues. CDR3 protein: CASSQVPSTEAFF. The CDR3 DNA is TGTGCCAGCAGCCAAGTCCCTAGCACTGAAGCTTTCTTT.

The CDR3 loop is CASNSGTVNTEAFF. For the CDR3, the DNA is TGTGCCAGCAACTCCGGGACAGTGAACACTGAAGCTTTCTTT. V usage is TRBV6-5 and J usage is TRBJ1-1; TRBD1 agrees at 7 bases. Germline CDR1 and CDR2: MNHEY and SVGAGI. Unmatched junction bases numbered 5, after V lost 7 bases and J lost 0 bases. The length of the CDR3 is 14 residues.

The chain recombines TRBV2 with TRBJ2-5; TRBD1 or TRBD2 may be the D gene (5 bases each). V lost 1 base to trimming and J lost 4 bases, with 13 bases between them. CDR1 is SNHLY, CDR2 FYNNEI, per germline. The CDR3 has 15 amino acids. CDR3 DNA: TGTGCCAGCAGTGAAGAGGTGGGACGGGGAGAGACCCAGTACTTC. It codes for CASSEEVGRGETQYF.

This CDR3 reads CASKTGGKAFF. The CDR3 DNA sequence: TGTGCCAGCAAAACTGGGGGAAAAGCTTTCTTT. The chain joins TRBV12-3 or TRBV12-4 to TRBJ1-1, with D perhaps TRBD1 (5 bases). The V and J ends lost 7 bases and 9 bases respectively, with 12 bases between them. The CDR3 runs to 11 residues.

The chain combines TRBV19 with TRBJ2-2; the D is unclear. The germline CDR1 and CDR2 sequences are LNHDA and SQIVND (reference sequence). The V end lost 3 bases, the J end lost 2 bases, and 13 bases lay between the germline ends. There are 16 residues in the CDR3. The CDR3, as DNA: TGTGCCAGTAGTATGAACGGGCAGATAAACACCGGGGAGCTGTTTTTT. Translating gives CASSMNGQINTGELFF.

The chain has TRBV7-7 and TRBJ2-5, with TRBD1 matching 10 bases. Germline V gene data show CDR1 as SSHAT and CDR2 as FNYEAQ (reference sequence). This CDR3 spans 17 amino acids. V lost 5 bases and J lost 4; bases outside the gene matches: 13. CDR3 amino acids: CASSPRQGAQSLETQYF. The DNA for the CDR3 is TGTGCCAGCAGCCCCAGACAGGGGGCGCAGTCATTAGAGACCCAGTACTTC.

CDR3: CASSYSTGGGQETQYF. CDR3 nucleotide sequence: TGTGCCAGCAGTTACTCGACCGGGGGGGGGCAAGAGACCCAGTACTTC. The chain combines TRBV6-5 with TRBJ2-5; 8 nucleotides line up with TRBD2. Per germline, CDR1 MNHEY and CDR2 SVGAGI. V trimming: 0 bases; J trimming: 2 bases; junction bases outside the gene matches: 5. The CDR3 spans 16 residues.

This chain uses TRBV11-2 with TRBJ2-1; 11 nucleotides match TRBD2. This CDR3 has 16 residues. Trimming removed 6 bases from V and 1 base from J; junction bases left unmatched: 5. Germline-derived CDR1 and CDR2 are SGHAT and FQNNGV. This CDR3 is CASRPSSGRSYNEQFF. CDR3 DNA: TGTGCCAGCAGACCCTCTAGCGGGAGGTCCTACAATGAGCAGTTCTTC. Full variable domain (outside the CDR3, taken from reference TRBV11-2 and TRBJ2-1): EAGVAQSPRYKIIEKRQSVAFWCNPISGHATLYWYQQILGQGPKLLIQFQNNGVVDDSQLPKDRFSAERLKGVDSTLKIQPAKLEDSAVYLCASRPSSGRSYNEQFFGPGTRLTVL.

V gene TRBV3-1 (or the pseudogene TRBV3-2) combines with J gene TRBJ2-2; a weak D match, TRBD2 (5 bases). V lost 5 bases to trimming and J lost 7 bases, with 20 bases between them. This CDR3 contains 16 residues. Germline loops: CDR1 LGHDT, CDR2 YNNKEL (reference sequence). CDR3 sequence reads: CASSLPRVEAGGELFF. CDR3 nucleotides: TGTGCCAGCAGCTTACCGCGGGTAGAAGCCGGCGGGGAGCTGTTTTTT.

V is TRBV30 and J is TRBJ2-5; a possible D gene is TRBD2 (5 bases). This CDR3 contains 13 residues. V lost 3 bases and J lost 2, with 10 bases in between. Germline V gene lookup returns CDR1 GTSNPN and CDR2 SVGIG (reference sequence). For the CDR3, the DNA is TGTGCCTGGAGCGAGGGCAGACAAGAGACCCAGTACTTC. The encoded protein is CAWSEGRQETQYF.

The chain employs TRBV14 and TRBJ2-4; possibly TRBD1 or TRBD2 for D (6 bases each). Per germline, CDR1 SGHDN and CDR2 FVKESK. V lost 4 bases and J lost 2, with 12 bases in between. The CDR3 runs to 15 residues. This CDR3 reads CASSPRGDSKNIQYF. CDR3 DNA sequence: TGTGCCAGCAGCCCGAGGGGGGACTCCAAAAACATTCAGTACTTC.

This clone was counted between two and nine times. CDR3 DNA: TGTGCCACCTCCTGGGGAGTCGCTGAGCAGTTCTTC. Translated: CATSWGVAEQFF. The chain combines TRBV19 with TRBJ2-1; D is possibly TRBD2 (5 bases). V lost 10 bases, J lost 9 bases, and 16 bases lay in between. In germline, CDR1 is LNHDA, CDR2 SQIVND (reference sequence). The CDR3 loop spans 12 amino acids.